This TCR beta chain was identified in a study of CD8+ T cells in alopecia areata. The ends were cut back, 0 bases at V and 1 base at J, with 8 bases in the middle. The CDR3 is 15 amino acids. Per germline, CDR1 LGHNA and CDR2 YSLEER. A remark on this clone: Antigen: not known.

Sequencing used cDNA as its template, made by extracting RNA and reverse transcribing it. Sequencing was performed with immunoSEQ multiplex PCR; in TCRdb, only in-frame clones are kept and a portion is missing. The repertoire holds about 270,000 clones, with around three fifths as singletons. Overall study findings and caveats: Sequencing of scalp tissue also captures the resident alphabeta T cells of normal skin.

Treatment of the sample: oral pan-JAK inhibitor, 5-10 mg twice daily. Material: CD4+ T cells sorted from blood, obtained around week 54, from a patient treated with tofacitinib. This TCR was sampled from a human donor with alopecia areata. V and J are TRBV4-3 and TRBJ2-3; D not certain. For the CDR3, the DNA is TGCGCCAGCAGCCAAGATGCAGTCGGCACAGATACGCAGTATTTT. As protein: CASSQDAVGTDTQYF.